This T cell receptor beta chain came from a study of OX40 agonist ivuxolimab in advanced cancers. Study-wide background: A mean age of around 63 years, range about 20 to 85, was recorded, and 82.7% were male. Partial responses were achieved by three patients: one hepatocellular carcinoma, two cutaneous melanoma. Findings of the study overall: CD8+ T cells showed, on average, more clonal expansion than CD4+ cells.

The V end was cut by 1 base, the J end by 4 bases, with 18 bases between. CDR3 length: 17 amino acids. Germline V gene lookup returns CDR1 MGHRA and CDR2 YSYEKL. Sequencing used immunoSEQ multiplex PCR; TCRdb keeps in-frame clones, though not all of them. The sample records almost 70,000 clones, 80% being singletons. With regard to this clone: Its antigen is as yet unknown.

This receptor was taken from an adult with an advanced solid tumor such as melanoma, head and neck, liver or kidney cancer. The rearrangement links TRBV4-1 to TRBJ2-3, with a possible D match to TRBD2 (6 bases). This specimen was CD4+ or CD8+ T cells sorted from blood, taken in a trial of the OX40 agonist ivuxolimab. CDR3 nucleotides: TGCGCCAGCAGCCAAGCTGAAGGGAACGGGGGAGCAGATACGCAGTATTTT. Translation gives CASSQAEGNGGADTQYF.